These T cell receptor beta chains were read from a single sample in a study of blood T cell repertoires in COVID-19. The repertoire was sequenced with immunoSEQ multiplex PCR; TCRdb's copy has only in-frame clones and lacks some. In the table there are some 200,000 clones, nearly 90% of which are singletons. The sequencing input was peripheral blood. All receptors derive from a man in his fifties or sixties with active or convalescent COVID-19. The CDR3 runs from the conserved cysteine through the conserved F or W. D genes are given only for firm matches. Size is omitted from some rows. Given values are once, few, many or a class for expanded clones.

TRBV19,TRBJ1-5,NA,14,NA,CASSINTANQPQHF,TGTGCCAGTAGTATTAACACAGCTAATCAGCCCCAGCATTTT
TRBV6-5,TRBJ1-2,NA,12,NA,CASRSSLRGYTF,TGTGCCAGCAGATCTTCTTTGAGGGGCTACACCTTC
TRBV3-1/TRBV3-2,TRBJ1-4,TRBD1,14,NA,CASSQDRQGPKLFF,TGTGCCAGCAGCCAAGATCGACAGGGGCCAAAACTGTTTTTT
TRBV7-2,TRBJ1-2,TRBD1,15,NA,CASSSGGQAPNGYTF,TGTGCCAGCAGCTCAGGTGGACAGGCTCCTAATGGCTACACCTTC
TRBV6-5,TRBJ2-7,NA,12,NA,CASNTANYEQYF,TGTGCCAGCAACACAGCCAACTACGAGCAGTACTTC
TRBV27,TRBJ2-5,NA,14,once,CASSLWGGQETQYF,TGTGCCAGCAGTTTGTGGGGGGGCCAGGAGACCCAGTACTTC
TRBV5-1,TRBJ2-1,TRBD1,15,once,CASSLDRGRGNEQFF,TGCGCCAGCAGCTTGGACAGGGGAAGGGGCAATGAGCAGTTCTTC
TRBV29-1,TRBJ1-2,NA,13,NA,CSARSRDNYGYTF,TGCAGCGCCCGATCCCGGGATAACTATGGCTACACCTTC
TRBV6-5,TRBJ1-3,TRBD1,14,NA,CASLGGQSGNTIYF,TGTGCCAGTCTCGGGGGACAGTCTGGAAACACCATATATTTT
TRBV9,TRBJ1-2,NA,15,once,CASSPPQGANYGYTF,TGTGCCAGCAGCCCCCCCCAAGGGGCGAACTATGGCTACACCTTC
TRBV2,TRBJ2-7,TRBD1,15,NA,CASSARDRGSYEQYF,TGTGCCAGCAGTGCCCGGGACAGGGGTTCCTACGAGCAGTACTTC
TRBV6-6,TRBJ1-1,NA,15,NA,CASSIQPDRNTEAFF,TGTGCCAGCAGTATACAGCCGGACAGGAACACTGAAGCTTTCTTT
TRBV2,TRBJ1-1,NA,14,NA,CASSEEAQPTPAFF,TGTGCCAGCAGTGAAGAAGCCCAACCTACTCCGGCTTTCTTT
TRBV4-1,TRBJ1-4,TRBD1,14,NA,CASSQVGGRGELFF,TGCGCCAGCAGCCAAGTCGGGGGCAGGGGGGAACTGTTTTTT
TRBV2,TRBJ2-1,NA,15,NA,CASSPGLVALVEQFF,TGTGCCAGCAGTCCGGGACTTGTCGCCCTAGTGGAGCAGTTCTTC
TRBV6-6,TRBJ2-7,NA,13,NA,CASIRGPDSEQYF,TGTGCCAGCATTCGGGGGCCCGACTCCGAGCAGTACTTC
TRBV7-9,TRBJ1-2,NA,12,few,CASSLNRVGYTF,TGTGCCAGCAGCCTGAACAGGGTTGGCTACACCTTC
TRBV10-3,TRBJ2-7,TRBD2,15,once,CAIKPLRLAVYEQYF,TGTGCCATCAAACCCCTTCGACTAGCGGTCTACGAGCAGTACTTC
TRBV29-1,TRBJ2-2,NA,14,NA,CSFYRGGNTGELFF,TGCAGCTTTTACAGGGGAGGAAACACCGGGGAGCTGTTTTTT
TRBV5-1,TRBJ1-2,TRBD1,14,NA,CASSSGGAAYGYTF,TGCGCCAGCAGCTCAGGGGGCGCCGCCTATGGCTACACCTTC